This T cell receptor beta chain stems from a study of molecular identifiers for immune sequencing clone quantification. The authors gated naive CD8 T cells as CD8+CD4-CCR7+CD45RA+ for sorting. Trimming left V 3 bases short and J 2 bases short, with 6 bases between. This CDR3 region has 13 residues. In germline, CDR1 is MNHEY, CDR2 SMNVEV (reference sequence). This clonotype was seen many times. MiXCR was run by TCRdb on the PCR reads, yielding one entry per CDR3 protein. Of some 65,000 distinct CDR3 sequences in the sample, about 18% are singletons; the top ten hold about 1.4%. The chain carries TRBV27 and TRBJ2-3; no reliable D call. This receptor was taken from a human donor in good health. Some libraries in this study had Jurkat cell RNA spiked in. Sequenced material: naive CD8+ T cells from blood, with Jurkat cell RNA spiked in. The subset was: FACS-sorted CD8+CD4-CCR7+CD45RA+ naive T cells. The CDR3 sequence: CASSFPPTDTQYF. The CDR3 nucleotides read TGTGCCAGCAGTTTTCCACCCACAGATACGCAGTATTTT.